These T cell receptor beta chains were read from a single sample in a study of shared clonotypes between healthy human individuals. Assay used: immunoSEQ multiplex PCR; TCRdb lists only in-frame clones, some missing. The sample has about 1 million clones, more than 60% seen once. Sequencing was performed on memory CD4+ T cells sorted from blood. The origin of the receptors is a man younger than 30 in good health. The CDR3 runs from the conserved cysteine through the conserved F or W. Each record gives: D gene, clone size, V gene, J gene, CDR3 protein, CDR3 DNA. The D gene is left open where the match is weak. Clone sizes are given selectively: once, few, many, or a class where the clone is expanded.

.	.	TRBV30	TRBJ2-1	CAWNKAFSYNEQFF	TGTGCCTGGAATAAGGCATTCTCCTACAATGAGCAGTTCTTC
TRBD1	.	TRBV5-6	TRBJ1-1	CASSSPGGATEAFF	TGTGCCAGCAGCTCGCCAGGGGGCGCAACTGAAGCTTTCTTT
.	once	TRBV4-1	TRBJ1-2	CASSPNQGANYGYTF	TGCGCCAGCAGCCCGAATCAAGGAGCTAACTATGGCTACACCTTC
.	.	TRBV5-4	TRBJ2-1	CASSPTLAGSSYNEQFF	TGTGCCAGCAGCCCCACTCTGGCGGGGAGCTCCTACAATGAGCAGTTCTTC
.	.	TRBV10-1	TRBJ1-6	CASSPSQGSPLHF	TGCGCCAGCAGCCCTTCACAGGGATCACCCCTCCACTTT
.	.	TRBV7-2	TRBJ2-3	CASSLPGTGKADTQYF	TGTGCCAGCAGCTTACCTGGGACCGGGAAGGCAGATACGCAGTATTTT
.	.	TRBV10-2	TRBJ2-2	CASGTAGGELFF	TGCGCCAGCGGGACAGCGGGCGGGGAGCTGTTTTTT
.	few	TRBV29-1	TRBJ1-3	CSVEATRAGNTIYF	TGCAGCGTTGAAGCCACAAGGGCTGGAAACACCATATATTTT
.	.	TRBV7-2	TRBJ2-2	CASSLNGGELFF	TGTGCCAGCAGCCTCAATGGGGGGGAGCTGTTTTTT
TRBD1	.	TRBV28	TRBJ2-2	CASGKGTGGSGELFF	TGTGCCAGCGGAAAGGGGACAGGGGGGTCCGGGGAGCTGTTTTTT
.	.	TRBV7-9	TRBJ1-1	CASSFRGEAFF	TGTGCCAGCAGCTTTCGGGGAGAAGCTTTCTTT
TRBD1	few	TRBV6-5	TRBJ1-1	CASSSHGTGSFEAFF	TGTGCCAGCAGCTCCCACGGGACAGGGTCTTTTGAAGCTTTCTTT
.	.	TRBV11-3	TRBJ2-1	CASSFVAGSNEQFF	TGTGCCAGCAGCTTCGTGGCGGGAAGCAATGAGCAGTTCTTC
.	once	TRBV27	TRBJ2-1	CATSRILYNEQFF	TGTGCCACCTCGAGGATTCTCTACAATGAGCAGTTCTTC
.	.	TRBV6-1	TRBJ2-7	CASSGSAYEQYF	TGTGCCAGCAGTGGGTCGGCCTACGAGCAGTACTTC
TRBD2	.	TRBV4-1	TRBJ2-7	CASSQDRTSGIYEQYF	TGCGCCAGCAGCCAAGATCGGACTAGCGGGATCTACGAGCAGTACTTC
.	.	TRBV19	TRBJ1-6	CASSIRGSEYSPLHF	TGTGCCAGTAGTATCCGGGGCAGTGAGTACTCACCCCTCCACTTT
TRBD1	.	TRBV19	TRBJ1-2	CASTRTGGDYGYTF	TGTGCCAGTACTCGGACAGGGGGAGACTATGGCTACACCTTC
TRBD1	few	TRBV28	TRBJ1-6	CASTGQGASRVALHF	TGTGCCAGTACAGGACAGGGGGCCAGTCGAGTGGCCCTCCACTTT
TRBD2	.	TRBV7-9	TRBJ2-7	CASSSQLLADEQYF	TGTGCCAGCAGCTCTCAACTACTAGCGGATGAGCAGTACTTC
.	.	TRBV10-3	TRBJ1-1	CAVRGATENTEAFF	TGTGCCGTTCGGGGGGCGACAGAGAACACTGAAGCTTTCTTT
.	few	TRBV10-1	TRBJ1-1	CASSESSVTEAFF	TGCGCCAGCAGTGAGTCTAGCGTCACTGAAGCTTTCTTT
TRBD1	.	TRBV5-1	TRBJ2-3	CASNPTGGVMSDTQYF	TGCGCCAGCAACCCGACAGGGGGCGTAATGTCAGATACGCAGTATTTT
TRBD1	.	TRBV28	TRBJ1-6	CASSPRDRDNSPLHF	TGTGCCAGCAGCCCGAGGGACAGGGATAATTCACCCCTCCACTTT
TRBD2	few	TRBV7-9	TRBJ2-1	CASSLGAGAYNEQFF	TGTGCCAGCAGCTTAGGAGCGGGAGCCTACAATGAGCAGTTCTTC
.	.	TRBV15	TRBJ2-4	CATSRDQGGKNIQYF	TGTGCCACCAGCAGAGATCAGGGTGGCAAAAACATTCAGTACTTC
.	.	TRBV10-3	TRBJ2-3	CAIRVSTDTQYF	TGTGCCATCAGGGTTAGCACAGATACGCAGTATTTT
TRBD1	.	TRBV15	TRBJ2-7	CATSRETGVTYEQYF	TGTGCCACCAGCAGGGAGACAGGGGTCACCTACGAGCAGTACTTC
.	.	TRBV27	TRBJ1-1	CASSLERRLEAFF	TGTGCCAGCAGTTTAGAGAGACGGTTAGAAGCTTTCTTT
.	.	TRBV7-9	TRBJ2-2	CASSPGINTGELFF	TGTGCCAGCAGCCCCGGGATAAACACCGGGGAGCTGTTTTTT
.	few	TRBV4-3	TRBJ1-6	CASSQDQTSLSPLHF	TGCGCCAGCAGCCAAGATCAAACGTCCCTTTCACCCCTCCACTTT
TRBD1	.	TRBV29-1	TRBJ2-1	CSVEPDRGEQFF	TGCAGCGTTGAACCGGACAGGGGAGAGCAGTTCTTC
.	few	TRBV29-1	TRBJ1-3	CSAGDLSSGNTIYF	TGCAGCGCCGGGGACTTAAGCTCTGGAAACACCATATATTTT
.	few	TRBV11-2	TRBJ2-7	CASSGALWGEQYF	TGTGCCAGCAGCGGAGCCCTTTGGGGAGAGCAGTACTTC
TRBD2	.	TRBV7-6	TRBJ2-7	CASSPGTSGTYEQYF	TGTGCCAGCAGCCCAGGGACTAGCGGGACCTACGAGCAGTACTTC
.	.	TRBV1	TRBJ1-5	CTSSQDLWRGDQPQHF	TGCACCAGCAGCCAAGATCTTTGGAGGGGGGATCAGCCCCAGCATTTT
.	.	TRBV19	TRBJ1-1	CASGGPGTEAFF	TGTGCCAGTGGGGGCCCGGGAACTGAAGCTTTCTTT
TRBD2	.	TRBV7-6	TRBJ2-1	CASSPGTSGRGAYNEQFF	TGTGCCAGCAGCCCGGGGACTAGCGGGAGAGGCGCCTACAATGAGCAGTTCTTC
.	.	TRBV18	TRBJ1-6	CASSPQGRDKVNSPLHF	TGTGCCAGCTCACCACAGGGCCGGGACAAGGTCAATTCACCCCTCCACTTT
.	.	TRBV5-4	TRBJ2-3	CASSNERDSTDTQYF	TGTGCCAGCAGTAACGAACGGGACAGCACAGATACGCAGTATTTT
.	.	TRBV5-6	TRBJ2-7	CASSQPPSVSSYEQYF	TGTGCCAGCAGCCAACCGCCGTCGGTTAGCTCCTACGAGCAGTACTTC
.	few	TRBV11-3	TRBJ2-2	CASSLEGPAGELFF	TGTGCCAGCAGCTTAGAAGGCCCGGCCGGGGAGCTGTTTTTT